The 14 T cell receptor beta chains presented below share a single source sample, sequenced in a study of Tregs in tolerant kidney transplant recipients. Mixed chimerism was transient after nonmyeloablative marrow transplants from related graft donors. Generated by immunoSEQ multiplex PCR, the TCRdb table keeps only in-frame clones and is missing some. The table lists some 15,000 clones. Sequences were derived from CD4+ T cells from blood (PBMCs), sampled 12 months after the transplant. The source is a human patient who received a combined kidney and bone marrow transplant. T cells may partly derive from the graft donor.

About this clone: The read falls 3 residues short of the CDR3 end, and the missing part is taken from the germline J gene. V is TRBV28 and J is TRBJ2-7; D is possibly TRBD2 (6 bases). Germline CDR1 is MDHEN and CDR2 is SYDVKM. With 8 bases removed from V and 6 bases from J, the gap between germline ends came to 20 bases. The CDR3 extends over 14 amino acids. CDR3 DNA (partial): TGTGCCAGCGTTAAGGCGTGGGGGGTTAGCGAG. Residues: CASVKAWGVSE. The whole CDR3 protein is CASVKAWGVSEQYF.

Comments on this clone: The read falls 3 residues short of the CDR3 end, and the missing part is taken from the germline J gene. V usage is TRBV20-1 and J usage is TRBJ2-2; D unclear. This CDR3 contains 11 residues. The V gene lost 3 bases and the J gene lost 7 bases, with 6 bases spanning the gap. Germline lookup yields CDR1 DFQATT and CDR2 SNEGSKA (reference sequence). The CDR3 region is CSASPGGELFF. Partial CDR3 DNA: TGCAGTGCTAGTCCGGGCGGGGAG.

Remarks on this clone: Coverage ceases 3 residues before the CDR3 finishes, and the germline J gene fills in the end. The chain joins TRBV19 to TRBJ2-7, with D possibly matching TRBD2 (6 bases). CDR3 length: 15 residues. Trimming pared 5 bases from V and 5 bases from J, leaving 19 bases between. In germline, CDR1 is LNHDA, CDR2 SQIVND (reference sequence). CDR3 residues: CASSPEGLRGDEQYF. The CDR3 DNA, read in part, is TGTGCCAGTAGTCCAGAAGGATTGCGCGGGGACGAG. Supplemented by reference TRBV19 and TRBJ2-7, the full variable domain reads DGGITQSPKYLFRKEGQNVTLSCEQNLNHDAMYWYRQDPGQGLRLIYYSQIVNDFQKGDIAEGYSVSREKKESFPLTVTSAQKNPTAFYLCASSPEGLRGDEQYFGPGTRLTVT.

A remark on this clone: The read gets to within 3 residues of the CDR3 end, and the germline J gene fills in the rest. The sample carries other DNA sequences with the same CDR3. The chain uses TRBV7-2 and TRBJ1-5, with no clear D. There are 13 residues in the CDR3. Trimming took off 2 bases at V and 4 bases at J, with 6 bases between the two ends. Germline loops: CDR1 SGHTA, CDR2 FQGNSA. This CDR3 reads CASSLRGNQPQHF. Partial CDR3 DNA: TGTGCCAGCAGCTTACGGGGAAATCAGCCC.

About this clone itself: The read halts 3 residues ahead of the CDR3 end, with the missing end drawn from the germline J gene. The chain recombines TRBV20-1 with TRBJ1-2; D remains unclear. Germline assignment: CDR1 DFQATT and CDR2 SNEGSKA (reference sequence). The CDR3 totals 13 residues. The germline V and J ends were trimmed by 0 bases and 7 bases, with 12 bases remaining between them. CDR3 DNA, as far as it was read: TGCAGTGCTAGAGATCCGGGTGGCCTTGGC. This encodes CSARDPGGLG. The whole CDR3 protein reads CSARDPGGLGYTF.

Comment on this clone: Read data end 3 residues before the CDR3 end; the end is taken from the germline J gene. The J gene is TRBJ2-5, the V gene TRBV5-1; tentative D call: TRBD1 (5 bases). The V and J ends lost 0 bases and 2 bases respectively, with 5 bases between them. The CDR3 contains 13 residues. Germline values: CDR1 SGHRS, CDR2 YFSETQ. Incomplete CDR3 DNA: TGCGCCAGCAGCTTGGGACAGCAAGAGACC. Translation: CASSLGQQET. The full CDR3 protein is CASSLGQQETQYF.

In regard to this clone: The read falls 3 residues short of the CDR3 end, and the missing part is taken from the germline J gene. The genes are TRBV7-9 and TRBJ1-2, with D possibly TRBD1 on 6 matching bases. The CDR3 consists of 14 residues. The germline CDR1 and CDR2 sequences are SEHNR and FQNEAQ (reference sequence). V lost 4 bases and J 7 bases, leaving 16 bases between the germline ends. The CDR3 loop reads CASSSTGGRAGYTF. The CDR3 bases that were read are TGTGCCAGCAGCTCGACAGGAGGAAGGGCTGGC.

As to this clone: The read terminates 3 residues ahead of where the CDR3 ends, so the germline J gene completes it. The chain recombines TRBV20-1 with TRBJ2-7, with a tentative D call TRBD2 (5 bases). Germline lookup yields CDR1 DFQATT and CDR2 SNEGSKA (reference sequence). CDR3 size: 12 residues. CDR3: CGAPTGSYEQYF. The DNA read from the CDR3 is TGCGGAGCCCCAACGGGGAGTTACGAG.

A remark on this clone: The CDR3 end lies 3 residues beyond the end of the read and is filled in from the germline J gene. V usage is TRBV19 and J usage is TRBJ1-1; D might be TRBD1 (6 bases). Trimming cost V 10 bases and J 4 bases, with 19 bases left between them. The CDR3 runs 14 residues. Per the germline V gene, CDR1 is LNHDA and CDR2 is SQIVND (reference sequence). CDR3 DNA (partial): TGTGCCACCACCAAGACAGGTCGGAGCACTGAA. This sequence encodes CATTKTGRSTE. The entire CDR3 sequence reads CATTKTGRSTEAFF.

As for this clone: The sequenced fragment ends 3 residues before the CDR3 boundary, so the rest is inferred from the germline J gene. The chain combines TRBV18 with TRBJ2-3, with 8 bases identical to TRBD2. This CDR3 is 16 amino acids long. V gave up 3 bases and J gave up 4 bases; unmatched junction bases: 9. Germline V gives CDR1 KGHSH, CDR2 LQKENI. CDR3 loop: CASSPGSSGNPDTQYF. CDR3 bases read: TGTGCCAGCTCACCCGGGAGTAGCGGGAATCCAGATACG.

The CDR3: CSAWSRPQETQYF. CDR3 DNA, as far as it was read: TGCAGTGCCTGGTCGCGTCCCCAAGAGACC. The J gene is TRBJ2-5, the V gene TRBV20-1; D is uncertain. The read stops 3 residues short of the end of the CDR3; the missing end is completed from the germline J gene. Trimming cost V 6 bases and J 1 base, with 12 bases left between them. This CDR3 region has 13 residues. The germline CDR1 and CDR2 sequences are DFQATT and SNEGSKA (reference sequence).

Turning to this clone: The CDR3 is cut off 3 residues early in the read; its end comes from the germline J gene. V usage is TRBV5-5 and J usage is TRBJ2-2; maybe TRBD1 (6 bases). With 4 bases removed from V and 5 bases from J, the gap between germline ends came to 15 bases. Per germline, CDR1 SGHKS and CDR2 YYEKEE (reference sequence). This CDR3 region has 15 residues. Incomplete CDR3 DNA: TGTGCCAGCAGCCCGGAATGGGGGCGGACCGGGGAG. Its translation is CASSPEWGRTGE. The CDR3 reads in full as CASSPEWGRTGELFF.

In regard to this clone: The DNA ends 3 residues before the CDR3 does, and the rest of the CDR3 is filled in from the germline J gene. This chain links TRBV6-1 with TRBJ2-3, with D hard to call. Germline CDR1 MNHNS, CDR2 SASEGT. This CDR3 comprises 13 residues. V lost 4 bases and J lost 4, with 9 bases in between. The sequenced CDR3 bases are TGTGCCAGCAGTGGAACCTCGGCAGATACG. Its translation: CASSGTSADT. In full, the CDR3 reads CASSGTSADTQYF.

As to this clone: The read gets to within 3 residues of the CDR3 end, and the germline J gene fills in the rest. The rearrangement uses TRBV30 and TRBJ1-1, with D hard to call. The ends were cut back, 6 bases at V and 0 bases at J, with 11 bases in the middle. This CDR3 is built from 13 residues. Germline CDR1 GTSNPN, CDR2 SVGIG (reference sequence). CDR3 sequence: CACQNEMNTEAFF. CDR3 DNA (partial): TGTGCCTGCCAGAATGAAATGAACACTGAA.